Listed below are T cell receptor beta chains from one sample, sequenced in a study of T cell responses to AZD1222 COVID-19 vaccine. Libraries were prepared by immunoSEQ multiplex PCR; TCRdb keeps only in-frame clonotypes and omits some of them. The sample lists about 160,000 clones; more than 90% were seen once. The sequences come from peripheral blood, collected 28 days after the second AZD1222 dose. These TCRs come from an adult who received the AZD1222 COVID-19 vaccine. The CDR3 runs from the conserved cysteine through the conserved F or W. The D gene is left open where the match is weak. The listing skips clone size in some rows; elsewhere it reads once, few, many or a size class.

cdr3_length	clone_size	v_call	d_call	j_call	cdr3_aa
14	.	TRBV7-9	TRBD2	TRBJ2-1	CASSLLLAGNEQFF
15	.	TRBV19	TRBD1	TRBJ2-7	CASSTAGGYRYEQYF
15	.	TRBV5-1	.	TRBJ2-1	CASSFFGPGVWEQFF
15	.	TRBV29-1	TRBD2	TRBJ2-2	CSVGAGGTNTGELFF
14	.	TRBV10-3	TRBD1	TRBJ1-1	CAISEMDRDTEAFF
14	.	TRBV11-3	.	TRBJ1-2	CASSSGGGPYGYTF
21	.	TRBV9	TRBD2	TRBJ2-3	CASSVTPGLAGDQLGTDTQYF
16	.	TRBV21-1	.	TRBJ2-1	CASSNEGRGWYNEQFF
13	.	TRBV14	.	TRBJ2-3	CASSQVTVNTQYF
16	.	TRBV6-2/TRBV6-3	.	TRBJ2-3	CASSYSGAGSTDTQYF
15	once	TRBV6-8	.	TRBJ1-5	CASSYAGLGNQPQHF
16	.	TRBV21-1	.	TRBJ1-5	CASSSSTGTGNQPQHF
15	.	TRBV27	.	TRBJ2-2	CASSFSGERTGELFF
13	.	TRBV9	.	TRBJ2-7	CASSVGTGSEQYF
14	.	TRBV3-1/TRBV3-2	TRBD1	TRBJ1-2	CASSPKGRGDGYTF
15	once	TRBV30	.	TRBJ2-6	CAWSPPGSGANVLTF
14	.	TRBV15	.	TRBJ2-7	CATSSPQKNHEQYF
19	.	TRBV28	.	TRBJ1-4	CASRVYFRDPFGGDEKLFF
14	.	TRBV5-1	.	TRBJ2-5	CASSPGRPQETQYF
15	once	TRBV27	TRBD1	TRBJ2-7	CASSLSGGSFYEQYF
15	.	TRBV10-3	TRBD2	TRBJ2-5	CATQAGGGSRETQYF
15	.	TRBV28	.	TRBJ1-2	CASSLFAQGLYGYTF
17	.	TRBV11-2	TRBD1	TRBJ2-3	CASSSPGGQGSLNTQYF
13	few	TRBV14	.	TRBJ1-2	CASSQGQAVVYTF
14	.	TRBV19	TRBD1	TRBJ1-5	CASRVTGVNQPQHF
11	.	TRBV10-3	.	TRBJ1-2	CAIGPGFGYTF
14	.	TRBV28	TRBD1	TRBJ1-4	CASSFVTGEEKLFF
13	.	TRBV29-1	TRBD1	TRBJ1-4	CSVHRGDNEKLFF
13	.	TRBV27	TRBD1	TRBJ2-3	CASSAGQGLAQYF
13	.	TRBV10-1	.	TRBJ2-3	CASSWDRTDTQYF
15	once	TRBV11-2	.	TRBJ2-1	CASSFGMGGYNEQFF
16	.	TRBV6-5	TRBD2	TRBJ2-7	CASSYSRTSGDYEQYF
13	.	TRBV29-1	.	TRBJ1-2	CSVVNDRPYGYTF
15	.	TRBV5-4	TRBD2	TRBJ2-3	CASSLGLAGADTQYF
14	.	TRBV18	.	TRBJ2-3	CASSPQFVTDTQYF
17	.	TRBV9	TRBD2	TRBJ2-7	CASSAGGLAGHSYEQYF
12	once	TRBV5-8	.	TRBJ1-2	CASSWGSGSDTF
14	.	TRBV11-3	TRBD2	TRBJ2-3	CASSPRTSGDTQYF
13	.	TRBV10-2	.	TRBJ2-7	CASIRQNPYEQYF
16	.	TRBV6-1	TRBD2	TRBJ2-7	CASSASNLLAGGFKYF
15	.	TRBV6-5	TRBD2	TRBJ2-5	CASSLGTSAQETQYF
13	.	TRBV5-1	.	TRBJ2-7	CASSRDGENEQYF
14	.	TRBV28	.	TRBJ2-7	CASSETTLSYEQYF
12	.	TRBV7-9	.	TRBJ2-7	CASSLQGNEQYF
11	.	TRBV9	TRBD1	TRBJ1-2	CASSGQGACTF
15	.	TRBV6-2/TRBV6-3	.	TRBJ1-5	CASSSPSGGNQPQHF
14	.	TRBV27	TRBD1	TRBJ2-5	CASSRTGVQETQYF
13	.	TRBV29-1	.	TRBJ2-7	CSVDLGLGDEQYF
16	.	TRBV5-1	.	TRBJ1-4	CASSLSVRGNNEKLFF